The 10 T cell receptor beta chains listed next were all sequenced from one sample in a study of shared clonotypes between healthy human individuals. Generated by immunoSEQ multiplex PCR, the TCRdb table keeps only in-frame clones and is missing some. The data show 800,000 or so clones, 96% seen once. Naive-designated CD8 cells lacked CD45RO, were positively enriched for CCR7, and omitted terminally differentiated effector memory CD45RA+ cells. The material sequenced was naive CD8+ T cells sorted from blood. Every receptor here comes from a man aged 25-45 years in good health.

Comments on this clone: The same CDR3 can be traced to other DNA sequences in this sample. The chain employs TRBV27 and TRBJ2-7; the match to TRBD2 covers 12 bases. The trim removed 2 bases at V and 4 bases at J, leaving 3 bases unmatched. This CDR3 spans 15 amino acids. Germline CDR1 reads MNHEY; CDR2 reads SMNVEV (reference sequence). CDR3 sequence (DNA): TGTGCCAGCAGTTTAGGACTAGCGGGAATATACGAGCAGTACTTC. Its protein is CASSLGLAGIYEQYF.

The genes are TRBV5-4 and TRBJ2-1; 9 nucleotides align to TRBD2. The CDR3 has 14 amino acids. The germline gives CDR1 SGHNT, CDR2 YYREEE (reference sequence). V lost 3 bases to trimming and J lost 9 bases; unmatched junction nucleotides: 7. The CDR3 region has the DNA TGTGCCAGCAGCTGGTTAGCGGGAGAGGTTGAGCAGTTCTTC. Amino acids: CASSWLAGEVEQFF. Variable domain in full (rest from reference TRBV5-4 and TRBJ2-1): ETGVTQSPTHLIKTRGQQVTLRCSSQSGHNTVSWYQQALGQGPQFIFQYYREEENGRGNFPPRFSGLQFPNYSSELNVNALELDDSALYLCASSWLAGEVEQFFGPGTRLTVL.

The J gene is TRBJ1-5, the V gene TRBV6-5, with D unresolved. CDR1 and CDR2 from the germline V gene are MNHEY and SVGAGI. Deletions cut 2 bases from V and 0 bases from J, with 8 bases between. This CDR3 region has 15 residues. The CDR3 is CASSYLGASNQPQHF. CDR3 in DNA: TGTGCCAGCAGTTACCTAGGAGCTAGCAATCAGCCCCAGCATTTT.

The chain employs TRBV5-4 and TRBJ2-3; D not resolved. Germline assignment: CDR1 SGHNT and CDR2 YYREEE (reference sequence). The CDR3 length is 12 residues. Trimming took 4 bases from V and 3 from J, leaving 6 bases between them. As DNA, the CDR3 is TGTGCCAGCAGCCAGTGGACAGATACGCAGTATTTT. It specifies CASSQWTDTQYF. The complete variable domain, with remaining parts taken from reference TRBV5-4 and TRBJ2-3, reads ETGVTQSPTHLIKTRGQQVTLRCSSQSGHNTVSWYQQALGQGPQFIFQYYREEENGRGNFPPRFSGLQFPNYSSELNVNALELDDSALYLCASSQWTDTQYFGPGTRLTVL.

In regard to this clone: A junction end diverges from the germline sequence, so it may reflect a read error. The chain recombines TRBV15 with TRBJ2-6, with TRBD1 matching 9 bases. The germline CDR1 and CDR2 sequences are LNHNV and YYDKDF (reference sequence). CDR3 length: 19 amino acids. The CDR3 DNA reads TGTGCCACCAGCAGAGCAGGGACAGGGCTTGCTTCTGGGGCCAACGTCCCGACTTTC. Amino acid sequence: CATSRAGTGLASGANVPTF.

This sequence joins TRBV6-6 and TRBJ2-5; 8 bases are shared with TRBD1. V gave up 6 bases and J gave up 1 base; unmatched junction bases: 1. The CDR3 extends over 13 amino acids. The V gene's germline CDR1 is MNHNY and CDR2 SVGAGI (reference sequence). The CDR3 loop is CASRTGVQETQYF. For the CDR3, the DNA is TGTGCCAGCAGGACAGGGGTCCAAGAGACCCAGTACTTC.

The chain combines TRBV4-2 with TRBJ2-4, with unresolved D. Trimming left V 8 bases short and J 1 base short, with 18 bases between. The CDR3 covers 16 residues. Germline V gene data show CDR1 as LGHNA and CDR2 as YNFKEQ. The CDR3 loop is CASQVNVGQAKNIQYF. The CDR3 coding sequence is TGTGCCAGCCAAGTAAATGTGGGTCAGGCCAAAAACATTCAGTACTTC.

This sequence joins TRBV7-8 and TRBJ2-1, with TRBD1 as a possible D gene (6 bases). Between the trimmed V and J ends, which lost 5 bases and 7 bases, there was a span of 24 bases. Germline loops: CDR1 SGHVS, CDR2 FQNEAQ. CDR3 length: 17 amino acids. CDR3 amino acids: CASSNPSGQGMRNEQFF. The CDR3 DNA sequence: TGTGCCAGCAGCAATCCGTCTGGGCAGGGGATGAGGAATGAGCAGTTCTTC.

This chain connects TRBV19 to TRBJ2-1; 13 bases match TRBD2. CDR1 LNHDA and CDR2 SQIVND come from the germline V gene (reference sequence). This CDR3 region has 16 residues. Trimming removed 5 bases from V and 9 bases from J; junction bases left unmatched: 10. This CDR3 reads CASSSLTSGRYAEQFF. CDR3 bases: TGTGCCAGTAGTTCCCTGACTAGCGGGAGGTACGCTGAGCAGTTCTTC. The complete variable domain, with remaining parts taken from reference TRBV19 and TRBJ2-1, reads DGGITQSPKYLFRKEGQNVTLSCEQNLNHDAMYWYRQDPGQGLRLIYYSQIVNDFQKGDIAEGYSVSREKKESFPLTVTSAQKNPTAFYLCASSSLTSGRYAEQFFGPGTRLTVL.

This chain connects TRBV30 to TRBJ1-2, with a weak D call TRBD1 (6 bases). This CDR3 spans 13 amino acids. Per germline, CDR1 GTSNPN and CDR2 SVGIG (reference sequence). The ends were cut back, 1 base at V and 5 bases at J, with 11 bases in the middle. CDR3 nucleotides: TGTGCCTGGAGTGATCAGGGGATTTATGGCTACACCTTC. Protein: CAWSDQGIYGYTF.